Given below is one TCR beta chain in context. These data are taken from a study of CD8 T cells in ankylosing spondylitis. V dropped 5 bases and J dropped 4 bases, with 15 bases sitting between them. This CDR3 spans 14 amino acids. The V gene's germline CDR1 is MNHEY and CDR2 SMNVEV (reference sequence). Quantitative 5'-RACE with molecular barcodes was used to make the TCR beta libraries. TCRdb fed the 5' RACE reads into MiXCR, producing one record per CDR3 protein. The top ten clones hold 1.1% of a sample with fewer than 400,000 distinct CDR3 sequences, approximately 14% of them seen once. Sequenced input: blood, either unsorted or a sorted T cell fraction (not recorded which). This receptor was taken from a male donor with ankylosing spondylitis or in good health (not recorded which). V is TRBV27 and J is TRBJ2-7; a weak D match, TRBD1 (6 bases). The CDR3 here is CASSLTGKPYEQYF. CDR3 bases: TGTGCCAGCAGTCTAACAGGGAAACCTTACGAGCAGTACTTC.